The T cell receptor beta chain described here comes from a study of blood T cells in healthy people across ages. This CDR3 is 15 amino acids long. V shed 3 bases and J shed 1 base, with 13 bases lying between them. Germline values: CDR1 GTSNPN, CDR2 SVGIG (reference sequence). This clonotype was found a few times. A second PCR, run for about 6 to 12 cycles, used a sample-barcoded 5' primer plus a J-beta primer mix. TCRdb re-analysed the 5' RACE reads in MiXCR, keeping a single row per CDR3 protein. The profile shows over 550,000 distinct CDR3 sequences, approximately 30% of them singletons. Material: blood. The rearrangement links TRBV30 to TRBJ1-5; D might be TRBD1 (5 bases). The receptor comes from a woman of 80 years or more in good health. The CDR3 protein is CAWREKGWSNQPQHF. Here the CDR3 DNA reads TGTGCCTGGAGAGAAAAGGGGTGGAGCAATCAGCCCCAGCATTTT.